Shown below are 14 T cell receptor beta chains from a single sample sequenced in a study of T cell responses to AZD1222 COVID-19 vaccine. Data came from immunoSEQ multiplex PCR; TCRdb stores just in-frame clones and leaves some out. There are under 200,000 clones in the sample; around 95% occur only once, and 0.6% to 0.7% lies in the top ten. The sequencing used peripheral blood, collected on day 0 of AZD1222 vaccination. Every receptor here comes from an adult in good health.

The CDR3 nucleotides read TGTGCCATCAGTGAGCAGGACAGGGGGGGCTATGGCTACACCTTC. This encodes CAISEQDRGGYGYTF. This rearrangement joins TRBV10-3 to TRBJ1-2; the match to TRBD1 covers 10 bases. The CDR3 has 15 residues. V shed 2 bases and J 4 bases; nucleotides not matched to a gene: 4. Per the germline V gene, CDR1 is ENHRY and CDR2 is SYGVKD.

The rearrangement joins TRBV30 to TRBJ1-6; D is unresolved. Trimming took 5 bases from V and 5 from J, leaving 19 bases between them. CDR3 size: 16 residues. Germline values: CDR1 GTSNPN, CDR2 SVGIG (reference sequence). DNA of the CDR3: TGTGCCTGGGATAAAACAGCGCAGACTAATAATTCACCCCTCCACTTT. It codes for CAWDKTAQTNNSPLHF.

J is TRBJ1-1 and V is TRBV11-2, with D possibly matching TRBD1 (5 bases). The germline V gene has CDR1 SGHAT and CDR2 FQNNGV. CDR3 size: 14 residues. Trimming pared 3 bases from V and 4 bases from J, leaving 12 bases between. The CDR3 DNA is TGTGCCAGCAGCTTCACAGGTTTGGGCACTGAAGCTTTCTTT. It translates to CASSFTGLGTEAFF.

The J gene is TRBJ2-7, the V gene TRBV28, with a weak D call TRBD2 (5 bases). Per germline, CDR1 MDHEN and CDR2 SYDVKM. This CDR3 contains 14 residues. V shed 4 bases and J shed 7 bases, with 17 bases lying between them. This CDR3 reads CASSSASLGSEQYF. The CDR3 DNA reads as TGTGCCAGCAGTTCAGCTAGCTTGGGTAGTGAGCAGTACTTC.

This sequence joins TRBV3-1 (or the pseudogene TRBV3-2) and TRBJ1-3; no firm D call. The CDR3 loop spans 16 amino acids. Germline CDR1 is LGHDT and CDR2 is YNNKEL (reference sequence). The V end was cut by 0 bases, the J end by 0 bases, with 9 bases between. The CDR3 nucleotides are TGTGCCAGCAGCCAAGATCTGATGGTCTCTGGAAACACCATATATTTT. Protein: CASSQDLMVSGNTIYF.

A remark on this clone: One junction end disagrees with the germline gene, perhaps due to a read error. The CDR3: CASSVAWGQGYAEAFF. The CDR3 coding sequence is TGTGCCAGCAGCGTAGCTTGGGGGCAGGGATATGCTGAAGCTTTCTTT. The V call is TRBV7-8, the J call TRBJ1-1; possibly TRBD1 for D (6 bases). The CDR3 extends over 16 amino acids. Germline CDR1 SGHVS, CDR2 FQNEAQ.

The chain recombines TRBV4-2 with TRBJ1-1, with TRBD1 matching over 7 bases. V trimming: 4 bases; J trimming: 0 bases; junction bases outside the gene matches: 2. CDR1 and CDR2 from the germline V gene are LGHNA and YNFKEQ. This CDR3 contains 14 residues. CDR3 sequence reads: CASSLQGMNTEAFF. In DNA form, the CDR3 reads TGTGCCAGCAGCCTACAGGGGATGAACACTGAAGCTTTCTTT.

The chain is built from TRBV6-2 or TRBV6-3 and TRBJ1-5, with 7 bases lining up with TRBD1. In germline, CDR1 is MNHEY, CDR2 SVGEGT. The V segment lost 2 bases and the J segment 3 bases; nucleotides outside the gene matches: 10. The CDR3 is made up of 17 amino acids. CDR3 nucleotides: TGTGCCAGCAGTTACCCACAGGGGCGCTATGACAATCAGCCCCAGCATTTT. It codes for CASSYPQGRYDNQPQHF.

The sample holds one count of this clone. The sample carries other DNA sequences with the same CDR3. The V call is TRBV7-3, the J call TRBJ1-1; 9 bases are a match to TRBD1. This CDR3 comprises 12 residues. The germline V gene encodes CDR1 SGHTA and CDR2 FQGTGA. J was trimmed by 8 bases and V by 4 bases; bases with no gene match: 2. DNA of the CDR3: TGTGCCAGCAGCTCAGGGACAGGGGAAGCTTTCTTT. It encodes CASSSGTGEAFF.

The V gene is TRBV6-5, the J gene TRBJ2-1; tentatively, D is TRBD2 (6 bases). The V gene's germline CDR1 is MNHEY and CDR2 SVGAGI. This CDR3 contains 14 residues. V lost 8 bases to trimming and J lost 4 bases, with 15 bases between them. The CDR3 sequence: CASAGTEDYNEQFF. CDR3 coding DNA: TGTGCCAGCGCCGGGACTGAGGATTACAATGAGCAGTTCTTC.

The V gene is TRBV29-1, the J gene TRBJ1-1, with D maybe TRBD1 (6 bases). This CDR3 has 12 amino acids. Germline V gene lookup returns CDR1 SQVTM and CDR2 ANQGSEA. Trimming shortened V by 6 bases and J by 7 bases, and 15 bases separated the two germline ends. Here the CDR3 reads CSVFGQPLEAFF. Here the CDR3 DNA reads TGCAGCGTATTCGGACAGCCTCTTGAAGCTTTCTTT.

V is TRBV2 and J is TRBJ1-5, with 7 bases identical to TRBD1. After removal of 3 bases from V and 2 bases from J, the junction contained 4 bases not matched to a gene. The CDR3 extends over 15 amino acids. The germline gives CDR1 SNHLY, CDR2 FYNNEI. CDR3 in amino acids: CASSDGRGGNQPQHF. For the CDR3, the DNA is TGTGCCAGCAGTGACGGCAGGGGGGGCAATCAGCCCCAGCATTTT.

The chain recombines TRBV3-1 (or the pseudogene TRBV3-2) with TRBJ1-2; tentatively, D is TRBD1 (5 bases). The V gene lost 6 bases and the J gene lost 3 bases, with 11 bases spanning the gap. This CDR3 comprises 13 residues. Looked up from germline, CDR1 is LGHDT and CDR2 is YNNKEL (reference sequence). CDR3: CASRGGTDYGYTF. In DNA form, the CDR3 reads TGTGCCAGCAGGGGGGGTACGGACTATGGCTACACCTTC.

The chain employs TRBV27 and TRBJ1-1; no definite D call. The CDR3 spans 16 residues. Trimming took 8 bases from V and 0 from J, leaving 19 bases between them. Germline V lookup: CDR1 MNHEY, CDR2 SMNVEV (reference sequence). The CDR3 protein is CASVLRTGTMNTEAFF. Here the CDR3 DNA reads TGTGCCAGCGTCCTCCGGACGGGAACTATGAACACTGAAGCTTTCTTT.